This T cell receptor (beta chain) came from a study of blood T cell repertoires in COVID-19. The overall study: Collection of acute and convalescent COVID-19 samples took place in the United States, Italy and Spain.

The CDR3 consists of 14 residues. Germline CDR1 and CDR2: LNHDA and SQIVND (reference sequence). The germline V and J ends were trimmed by 7 bases and 1 base, with 8 bases remaining between them. This table comes from immunoSEQ multiplex PCR, and its TCRdb copy is limited to in-frame clones, with some not included. Of about 130,000 clones listed, roughly 77% were seen once; the top ten hold around 5%. Seattle cases were enrolled at active infection and followed longitudinally. Sequencing used peripheral blood. The sequence was collected from a woman in her seventies with COVID-19, enrolled during active disease. The gene calls are TRBV19 and TRBJ2-6, with D unclear. CDR3 coding DNA: TGTGCCAGTATCTCGCGATCTGGGGCCAACGTCCTGACTTTC. It translates to CASISRSGANVLTF.